The next 32 T cell receptor beta chains were all read from a single sample in a study of human T cells and chemical hapten exposure (dated by TCRdb to the early 2020s). To prepare the library, RACE was applied. Instrument on record: NextSeq 500. TCRdb redid the processing of the public reads, applying fastp at Q25 and MiXCR, and retained in-frame beta chains. All rows with the same CDR3 protein become a single entry with the most common DNA and genes. The sample profile shows 35,000 to 40,000 distinct CDR3 sequences; less than 15% of them were found once. Together, the top ten hold about 1.9% of the sample. Interpreted using the paper, the time point label stands for: pre-sensitization, week 0. The label giving this sample's treatment or condition can be read as: therapeutic diphenylcyclopropenone sensitization with weekly scalp DPC. Total RNA was extracted from unfractionated whole blood that had been collected in Tempus Blood RNA tubes.

The starting material was whole blood, obtained in connection with sensitization to the hapten diphenylcyclopropenone (DPC). The receptors were gathered from a woman aged 40 to 50 with alopecia areata. Some clones in this sample may be carry-over from other donors' samples.

This clonotype was observed at least ten times. This CDR3 is CASSSDWGNEQFF. The CDR3 DNA follows: TGTGCCAGCAGCTCGGACTGGGGCAATGAGCAGTTCTTC. This chain joins TRBV7-6 and TRBJ2-1; tentatively, D is TRBD2 (5 bases). V gave up 4 bases and J gave up 6 bases, with 10 bases separating them. The CDR3 has 13 amino acids. CDR1 and CDR2 (germline): SGHVS, FNYEAQ.

This clonotype was found many times. The chain uses TRBV27 and TRBJ1-4; D uncertain. Trimming pared 4 bases from V and 7 bases from J, leaving 7 bases between. The CDR3 has 12 residues. CDR1 is MNHEY, CDR2 SMNVEV, per germline (reference sequence). CDR3 coding DNA: TGTGCCAGCAGTTCGCAGTCTGAAAAACTGTTTTTT. Its translation is CASSSQSEKLFF.

This clonotype was counted ten times or more. The genes are TRBV18 and TRBJ1-1, with TRBD1 identical over 11 bases. The CDR3 runs to 15 residues. J lost 3 bases, V lost 2 bases, and 2 bases had no gene match. The V gene's germline CDR1 is KGHSH and CDR2 LQKENI. CDR3 sequence: CASSPRDRGDTEAFF. The CDR3 bases are TGTGCCAGCTCACCAAGGGACAGGGGGGACACTGAAGCTTTCTTT.

There are many counts of this clonotype. The chain employs TRBV7-3 and TRBJ1-5, with D maybe TRBD1 (5 bases). The CDR3 has 12 amino acids. CDR1 and CDR2 from the germline V gene are SGHTA and FQGTGA. Trimming left V 2 bases short and J 8 bases short, with 7 bases between. This chain's CDR3 is CASSLPGEPQHF. The CDR3 coding sequence is TGTGCCAGCAGCTTACCGGGGGAGCCCCAGCATTTT.

This clonotype occurred many times. The gene calls are TRBV3-1 and TRBJ1-5; D possibly corresponds to TRBD1 (6 bases). Germline CDR1 LGHDT, CDR2 YNNKEL (reference sequence). V lost 0 bases and J 2 bases, leaving 11 bases between the germline ends. The CDR3 runs to 16 residues. CDR3 nucleotide sequence: TGTGCCAGCAGCCAAGAAGGGGGGCCCGGCAATCAGCCCCAGCATTTT. Its translation is CASSQEGGPGNQPQHF.

This clonotype has only a few counts. The chain combines TRBV30 with TRBJ2-1; 11 bases fit TRBD2. Germline V gives CDR1 GTSNPN, CDR2 SVGIG (reference sequence). The V and J ends lost 8 bases and 7 bases, in that order; junction bases with no gene match: 7. This CDR3 has 13 amino acids. The CDR3 DNA is TGTGCCCTCCAGGGACTAGCGGTGAATGAGCAGTTCTTC. It yields the protein CALQGLAVNEQFF.

CDR3 DNA sequence: TGTGCCAGCAGTTTATCCAGGGGATTGGGAGCTTTCTTT. It encodes CASSLSRGLGAFF. The chain employs TRBV28 and TRBJ1-1; TRBD1 might be the D (6 bases). The ends were cut back, 1 base at V and 10 bases at J, with 13 bases in the middle. Germline CDR1 reads MDHEN; CDR2 reads SYDVKM. The CDR3 is made up of 13 amino acids.

The chain has TRBV7-6 and TRBJ2-7, with D possibly being TRBD1 or TRBD2 (5 bases each). CDR1 SGHVS and CDR2 FNYEAQ come from the germline V gene. This CDR3 has 15 amino acids. Between the trimmed V and J ends, which lost 3 bases and 2 bases, there was a span of 14 bases. CDR3 amino acids: CASSLSRDGTYEQYF. CDR3 in DNA: TGTGCCAGCAGCTTGAGCCGGGACGGTACCTACGAGCAGTACTTC.

This clonotype appeared a few times. The chain combines TRBV7-2 with TRBJ2-7, with D perhaps TRBD1 (5 bases). The V gene lost 5 bases and the J gene lost 0 bases, with 14 bases spanning the gap. The CDR3 loop spans 15 amino acids. Germline lookup yields CDR1 SGHTA and CDR2 FQGNSA. This chain's CDR3 is CASSRGAVGSYEQYF. DNA of the CDR3: TGTGCCAGCAGCCGTGGGGCGGTGGGCTCCTACGAGCAGTACTTC.

This clonotype showed up many times. This chain connects TRBV11-2 to TRBJ2-3; 7 bases line up with TRBD1. CDR1 SGHAT and CDR2 FQNNGV come from the germline V gene. The CDR3 contains 15 residues. With 4 bases clipped from V and 0 bases from J, the junction kept 4 bases outside the gene matches. CDR3 loop: CASSYRDRSTDTQYF. The CDR3 coding sequence is TGTGCCAGCAGCTACCGGGACAGAAGCACAGATACGCAGTATTTT. Supplemented by reference TRBV11-2 and TRBJ2-3, the full variable domain reads EAGVAQSPRYKIIEKRQSVAFWCNPISGHATLYWYQQILGQGPKLLIQFQNNGVVDDSQLPKDRFSAERLKGVDSTLKIQPAKLEDSAVYLCASSYRDRSTDTQYFGPGTRLTVL.

This clonotype was detected ten times or more. The chain carries TRBV24-1 and TRBJ2-1, with 15 bases fitting TRBD2. J lost 10 bases, V lost 4 bases, and 7 bases had no gene match. This CDR3 has 16 amino acids. Germline V lookup: CDR1 KGHDR, CDR2 SFDVKD. The DNA for the CDR3 is TGTGCCACCAGTGACCCAACGGGACTAGCGGGAGGCGAGCAGTTCTTC. Its translation: CATSDPTGLAGGEQFF.

The gene calls are TRBV5-1 and TRBJ1-1; D is perhaps TRBD1 (6 bases). Trimming cost V 4 bases and J 3 bases, with 10 bases left between them. The CDR3 is 13 residues long. Germline V gene lookup returns CDR1 SGHRS and CDR2 YFSETQ. CDR3 bases: TGCGCCAGCAGCACAGGACAGTACACTGAAGCTTTCTTT. The encoded protein is CASSTGQYTEAFF.

This clonotype was recorded many times. The rearrangement uses TRBV28 and TRBJ2-7, with D maybe TRBD1 (5 bases). The CDR3 consists of 15 residues. Per the germline V gene, CDR1 is MDHEN and CDR2 is SYDVKM. V shed 3 bases and J shed 2 bases, with 14 bases lying between them. The CDR3 spells CASSFGQGLTYEQYF. CDR3 bases: TGTGCCAGCAGTTTCGGGCAGGGCCTAACCTACGAGCAGTACTTC.

This clonotype was counted ten times or more. The chain combines TRBV29-1 with TRBJ2-5; D not certain. There are 10 residues in the CDR3. V was shortened by 6 bases and J by 2 bases, with 4 bases between the two germline ends. Germline V gene sequence: CDR1 SQVTM, CDR2 ANQGSEA. The CDR3 sequence: CSVGQETQYF. In DNA form, the CDR3 reads TGCAGCGTCGGACAAGAGACCCAGTACTTC.

The chain carries TRBV9 and TRBJ2-2, with 15 positions matching TRBD2. CDR3 length equals 19 residues. CDR1 is SGDLS and CDR2 is YYNGEE in the germline V gene. Trimming removed 4 bases from V and 5 bases from J; junction bases left unmatched: 12. Here the CDR3 reads CASSPHPGLAGGGTGELFF. The CDR3 DNA sequence: TGTGCCAGCAGCCCGCACCCGGGACTAGCGGGGGGAGGTACCGGGGAGCTGTTTTTT.

This clonotype was counted between two and nine times. The rearrangement uses TRBV20-1 and TRBJ2-7, with D unclear. Trimming left V 0 bases short and J 6 bases short, with 6 bases between. Germline V gives CDR1 DFQATT, CDR2 SNEGSKA (reference sequence). This CDR3 contains 11 residues. CDR3 nucleotide sequence: TGCAGTGCTAGAGAAGGCCCCGAGCAGTACTTC. It yields the protein CSAREGPEQYF.

This clonotype was seen at least ten times. The genes are TRBV29-1 and TRBJ1-2; D is unclear. Per the germline V gene, CDR1 is SQVTM and CDR2 is ANQGSEA. The CDR3 consists of 14 residues. V was trimmed by 7 bases and J by 0 bases, leaving 15 bases between them. The DNA of the CDR3 is TGCAGCGGGAGGAGGGAGAGGGCTAACTATGGCTACACCTTC. It translates to CSGRRERANYGYTF.

This clonotype has a count of ten or more. This chain connects TRBV6-2 or TRBV6-3 to TRBJ2-4; the match to TRBD1 covers 7 bases. The CDR3 contains 19 residues. Germline CDR1 MNHEY, CDR2 SVGEGT. V trimming: 2 bases; J trimming: 0 bases; junction bases outside the gene matches: 13. In DNA form, the CDR3 reads TGTGCCAGCAGTTACCCCTCCCTCCTCAGGGGGACAGCCAAAAACATTCAGTACTTC. This gives the protein CASSYPSLLRGTAKNIQYF.

This chain links TRBV20-1 with TRBJ1-3; 9 bases map to TRBD1. The V gene's germline CDR1 is DFQATT and CDR2 SNEGSKA (reference sequence). Trimming at V came to 2 bases and at J to 7 bases, leaving 9 bases not matched to a gene. The CDR3 loop spans 15 amino acids. The CDR3 region has the DNA TGCAGTGCTAGATCCCGGGACAGGGAGGGGAACACCATATATTTT. Encoded protein: CSARSRDREGNTIYF.

This clonotype has ten or more counts. V usage is TRBV28 and J usage is TRBJ1-2, with 9 bases matching TRBD1. Germline-derived CDR1 and CDR2 are MDHEN and SYDVKM. This CDR3 is 12 amino acids long. J was trimmed by 8 bases and V by 7 bases; bases with no gene match: 5. This chain's CDR3 is CASTRTGVGYTF. The CDR3 DNA is TGTGCCAGCACCCGGACAGGGGTAGGCTACACCTTC.

Ten or more counts support this clonotype. V gene TRBV28 combines with J gene TRBJ2-7, with a tentative D call TRBD1 (5 bases). V lost 6 bases to trimming and J lost 0 bases, with 15 bases between them. CDR3 length: 15 amino acids. The germline V gene has CDR1 MDHEN and CDR2 SYDVKM. The CDR3 reads CASRTADTSSYEQYF. CDR3 DNA: TGTGCCAGCAGGACCGCGGACACCTCCTCCTACGAGCAGTACTTC. Full variable domain (rest looked up from reference TRBV28 and TRBJ2-7): DVKVTQSSRYLVKRTGEKVFLECVQDMDHENMFWYRQDPGLGLRLIYFSYDVKMKEKGDIPEGYSVSREKKERFSLILESASTNQTSMYLCASRTADTSSYEQYFGPGTRLTVT.

V is TRBV2 and J is TRBJ1-5, with D perhaps TRBD1 (5 bases). Germline V lookup: CDR1 SNHLY, CDR2 FYNNEI. The CDR3 loop spans 14 amino acids. The V end was cut by 8 bases, the J end by 7 bases, with 18 bases between. CDR3 protein: CASRPGTSGQPQHF. The CDR3 DNA reads TGTGCCAGCCGCCCCGGGACCTCGGGACAGCCCCAGCATTTT.

The chain is built from TRBV27 and TRBJ2-1, with 10 bases aligning to TRBD2. J lost 3 bases, V lost 7 bases, and 9 bases had no gene match. Germline V gene data show CDR1 as MNHEY and CDR2 as SMNVEV (reference sequence). The CDR3 is made up of 16 amino acids. CDR3 coding DNA: TGTGCCAGCACTAGGGCTAGCGGGAGTATCTACAATGAGCAGTTCTTC. It yields the protein CASTRASGSIYNEQFF.

The J gene is TRBJ2-3, the V gene TRBV28; D is undetermined. The V gene lost 5 bases and the J gene lost 5 bases, with 11 bases spanning the gap. The CDR3 length is 13 residues. The germline gives CDR1 MDHEN, CDR2 SYDVKM. CDR3 in DNA: TGTGCCAGCAGTCCAAGACCGAAAGATACGCAGTATTTT. The encoded protein is CASSPRPKDTQYF.

The genes are TRBV18 and TRBJ2-1, with a possible D match to TRBD1 (6 bases). The germline CDR1 and CDR2 sequences are KGHSH and LQKENI. The CDR3 is made up of 15 amino acids. V shed 3 bases and J shed 8 bases, with 17 bases lying between them. The CDR3 DNA follows: TGTGCCAGCTCACCGGGGGCAACACTGGGCGATGAGCAGTTCTTC. The encoded protein is CASSPGATLGDEQFF.

This clonotype was counted many times. The chain carries TRBV9 and TRBJ1-2, with D possibly matching TRBD1 (6 bases). Germline CDR1 reads SGDLS; CDR2 reads YYNGEE. The CDR3 covers 13 residues. Trimming pared 0 bases from V and 4 bases from J, leaving 7 bases between. The CDR3 region has the DNA TGTGCCAGCAGCGTAGAGGACAGCTATGGCTACACCTTC. Amino acids: CASSVEDSYGYTF. Full variable domain (missing parts from reference TRBV9 and TRBJ1-2): DSGVTQTPKHLITATGQRVTLRCSPRSGDLSVYWYQQSLDQGLQFLIQYYNGEERAKGNILERFSAQQFPDLHSELNLSSLELGDSALYFCASSVEDSYGYTFGSGTRLTVV.

This clonotype was counted at least ten times. The chain links TRBV27 to TRBJ2-7, with TRBD2 matching 7 bases. The V gene end was trimmed by 4 bases and the J gene end by 4 bases; junction bases not matched to a gene: 4. This CDR3 is built from 13 residues. The germline V gene encodes CDR1 MNHEY and CDR2 SMNVEV (reference sequence). CDR3 in DNA: TGTGCCAGCAGTTCGGGACTATCATACGAGCAGTACTTC. Translation: CASSSGLSYEQYF.

The V and J genes are TRBV19 and TRBJ2-1, with 7 bases aligning to TRBD1. Trimming cost V 3 bases and J 4 bases; bases outside gene matches: 6. The CDR3 contains 15 residues. Germline V gene sequence: CDR1 LNHDA, CDR2 SQIVND (reference sequence). The CDR3: CASSISSTGYNEQFF. In DNA, the CDR3 is TGTGCCAGTAGTATTAGCTCGACAGGGTACAATGAGCAGTTCTTC.

V usage is TRBV20-1 and J usage is TRBJ2-2; the D is unclear. V lost 0 bases, J lost 1 base, and 12 bases lay in between. The CDR3 runs to 16 residues. Germline assignment: CDR1 DFQATT and CDR2 SNEGSKA (reference sequence). As DNA, the CDR3 is TGCAGTGCTAGAGACTCAAAGCGAGGGAACACCGGGGAGCTGTTTTTT. Protein product: CSARDSKRGNTGELFF.

This clonotype was recorded many times. This rearrangement joins TRBV6-1 to TRBJ1-1, with D tentatively TRBD1 (5 bases). CDR3 length: 14 amino acids. The germline CDR1 and CDR2 sequences are MNHNS and SASEGT. Trimming stripped 2 bases from V and 6 bases from J, with 13 bases between. The CDR3 spells CASSEQGRDAEAFF. The DNA of the CDR3 is TGTGCCAGCAGTGAACAGGGCAGGGACGCTGAAGCTTTCTTT.

The chain carries TRBV5-1 and TRBJ2-3; either TRBD1 or TRBD2 may supply D (5 bases each). This CDR3 spans 15 amino acids. From germline, CDR1 is SGHRS and CDR2 YFSETQ. Trimming stripped 0 bases from V and 7 bases from J, with 15 bases between. CDR3 bases: TGCGCCAGCAGCTTGGCCGGGGCTTTGGCTAATACGCAGTATTTT. Residues: CASSLAGALANTQYF. Full variable domain (outside the CDR3, taken from reference TRBV5-1 and TRBJ2-3): KAGVTQTPRYLIKTRGQQVTLSCSPISGHRSVSWYQQTPGQGLQFLFEYFSETQRNKGNFPGRFSGRQFSNSRSEMNVSTLELGDSALYLCASSLAGALANTQYFGPGTRLTVL.

The chain has TRBV12-3 or TRBV12-4 and TRBJ2-5; D uncertain. This CDR3 contains 15 residues. With 6 bases removed from V and 5 bases from J, the gap between germline ends came to 19 bases. The DNA of the CDR3 is TGTGCCAGCAGCCCAAGGGCCTCCAATTGGGAGACCCAGTACTTC. Protein sequence: CASSPRASNWETQYF.